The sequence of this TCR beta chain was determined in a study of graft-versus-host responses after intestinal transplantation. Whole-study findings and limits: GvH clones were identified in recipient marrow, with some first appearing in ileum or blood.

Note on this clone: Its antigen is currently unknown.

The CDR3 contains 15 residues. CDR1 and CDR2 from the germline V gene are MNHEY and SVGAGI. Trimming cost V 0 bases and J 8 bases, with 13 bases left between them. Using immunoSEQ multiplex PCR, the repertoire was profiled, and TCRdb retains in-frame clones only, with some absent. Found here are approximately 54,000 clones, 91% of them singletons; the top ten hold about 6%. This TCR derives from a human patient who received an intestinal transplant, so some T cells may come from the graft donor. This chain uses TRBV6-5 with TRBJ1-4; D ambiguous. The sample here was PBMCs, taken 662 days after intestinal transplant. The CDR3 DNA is TGTGCCAGCAGTTACTCGTTCGAAAGTCAGGAAAAACTGTTTTTT. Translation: CASSYSFESQEKLFF.